What follows are 5 T cell receptor beta chains derived from one specimen sequenced in a study of blood T cell repertoires in COVID-19. TCRdb keeps only in-frame clones here, not all; method: immunoSEQ multiplex PCR. The sample holds fewer than 250,000 clones, roughly four fifths seen once. Sequences were obtained from peripheral blood. These receptors were taken from a woman between 65 and 79 years old with acute or convalescent COVID-19.

The chain uses TRBV6-1 and TRBJ2-2, with D hard to call. Germline V gene data show CDR1 as MNHNS and CDR2 as SASEGT. The germline V and J ends were trimmed by 2 bases and 10 bases, with 14 bases remaining between them. This CDR3 is 14 amino acids long. CDR3 DNA sequence: TGTGCCAGCAGTGAACTCTGGCAGGTCGAGGAGCTGTTTTTT. Protein product: CASSELWQVEELFF.

The V call is TRBV7-2, the J call TRBJ1-5; TRBD1 matches at 7 bases. CDR1 and CDR2 from the germline V gene are SGHTA and FQGNSA. The junction had 5 bases not matched to a gene; V was cut back by 6 bases and J by 0 bases. The CDR3 runs to 15 residues. CDR3 residues: CASSLDRNSNQPQHF. CDR3 DNA: TGTGCCAGCAGTTTGGACAGGAATAGCAATCAGCCCCAGCATTTT.

This clone was found a few times. The chain links TRBV3-1 (or the pseudogene TRBV3-2) to TRBJ1-3, with D perhaps matching TRBD1 (5 bases). Germline CDR1 and CDR2: LGHDT and YNNKEL (reference sequence). The CDR3 is made up of 16 amino acids. The V gene lost 1 base and the J gene lost 1 base, with 11 bases spanning the gap. The CDR3 protein is CASSQGGHRSGNTIYF. The CDR3 DNA sequence: TGTGCCAGCAGCCAAGGAGGACATAGGTCTGGAAACACCATATATTTT.

The chain recombines TRBV4-2 with TRBJ1-2; no reliable D call. The CDR3 runs 15 residues. V lost 1 base to trimming and J lost 1 base, with 10 bases between them. CDR1 is LGHNA and CDR2 is YNFKEQ in the germline V gene. The CDR3 reads CASSQVTAVNYGYTF. CDR3 nucleotide sequence: TGTGCCAGCAGCCAAGTTACAGCAGTTAACTATGGCTACACCTTC.

The J gene is TRBJ1-6, the V gene TRBV10-1, with unresolved D. The V end lost 0 bases, the J end lost 9 bases, and 9 bases lay between the germline ends. The CDR3 extends over 14 amino acids. The germline V gene has CDR1 WNHNN and CDR2 SYGVQD (reference sequence). The CDR3 loop is CASSESARGSPLHF. The CDR3 DNA sequence: TGCGCCAGCAGTGAGTCGGCCCGGGGTTCACCCCTCCACTTT.